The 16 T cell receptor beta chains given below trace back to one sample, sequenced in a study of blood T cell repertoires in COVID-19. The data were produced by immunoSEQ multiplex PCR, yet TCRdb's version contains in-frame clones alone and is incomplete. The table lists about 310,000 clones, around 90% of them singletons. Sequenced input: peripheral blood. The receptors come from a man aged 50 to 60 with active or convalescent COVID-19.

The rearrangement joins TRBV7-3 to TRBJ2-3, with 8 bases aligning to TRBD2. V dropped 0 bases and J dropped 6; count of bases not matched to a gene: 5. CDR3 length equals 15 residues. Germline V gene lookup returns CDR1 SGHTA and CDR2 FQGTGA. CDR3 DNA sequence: TGTGCCAGCAGCTTAACCGGGACTAGTAGTGATACGCAGTATTTT. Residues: CASSLTGTSSDTQYF. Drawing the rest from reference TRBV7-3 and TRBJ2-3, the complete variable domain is GAGVSQTPSNKVTEKGKYVELRCDPISGHTALYWYRQSLGQGPEFLIYFQGTGAADDSGLPNDRFFAVRPEGSVSTLKIQRTERGDSAVYLCASSLTGTSSDTQYFGPGTRLTVL.

The CDR3 spells CAILPPTQGKLFF. The CDR3 DNA follows: TGTGCCATCCTCCCCCCCACGCAGGGAAAACTGTTTTTT. The V call is TRBV28, the J call TRBJ1-4, with D perhaps TRBD1 (5 bases). The CDR3 is made up of 13 amino acids. Trimming left V 10 bases short and J 10 bases short, with 19 bases between. Germline values: CDR1 MDHEN, CDR2 SYDVKM.

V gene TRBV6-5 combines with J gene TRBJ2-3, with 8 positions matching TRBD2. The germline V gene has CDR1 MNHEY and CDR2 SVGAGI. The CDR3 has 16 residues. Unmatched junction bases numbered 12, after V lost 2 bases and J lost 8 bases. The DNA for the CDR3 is TGTGCCAGCAGTTACGAGGGGCGGGGGGTCCTAGGTACGCAGTATTTT. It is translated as CASSYEGRGVLGTQYF.

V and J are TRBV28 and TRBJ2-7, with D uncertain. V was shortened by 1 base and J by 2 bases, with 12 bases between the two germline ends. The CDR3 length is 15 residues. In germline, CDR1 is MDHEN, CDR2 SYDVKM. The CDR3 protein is CASSLSYGLTYEQYF. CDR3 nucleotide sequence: TGTGCCAGCAGTTTATCTTATGGCCTGACCTACGAGCAGTACTTC.

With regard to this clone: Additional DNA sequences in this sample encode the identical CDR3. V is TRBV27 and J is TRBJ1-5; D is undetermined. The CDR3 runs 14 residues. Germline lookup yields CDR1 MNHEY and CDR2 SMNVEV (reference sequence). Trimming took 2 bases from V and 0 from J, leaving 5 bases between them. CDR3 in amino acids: CASSLVRSNQPQHF. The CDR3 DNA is TGTGCCAGCAGTTTAGTCCGTAGCAATCAGCCCCAGCATTTT.

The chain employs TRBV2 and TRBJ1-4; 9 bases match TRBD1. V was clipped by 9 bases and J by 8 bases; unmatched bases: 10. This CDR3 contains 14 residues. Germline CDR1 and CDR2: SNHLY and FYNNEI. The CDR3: CASHSGQGYEKLFF. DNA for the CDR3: TGTGCCAGTCACTCGGGACAGGGATACGAAAAACTGTTTTTT. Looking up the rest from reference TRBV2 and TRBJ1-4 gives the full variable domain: EPEVTQTPSHQVTQMGQEVILRCVPISNHLYFYWYRQILGQKVEFLVSFYNNEISEKSEIFDDQFSVERPDGSNFTLKIRSTKLEDSAMYFCASHSGQGYEKLFFGSGTQLSVL.

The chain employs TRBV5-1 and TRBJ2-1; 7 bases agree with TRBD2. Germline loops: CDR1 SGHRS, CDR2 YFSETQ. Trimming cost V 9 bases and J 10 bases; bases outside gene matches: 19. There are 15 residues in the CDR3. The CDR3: CANLGGRALIGEQFF. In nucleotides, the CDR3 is TGCGCCAACCTAGGAGGGAGGGCCCTGATAGGGGAGCAGTTCTTC. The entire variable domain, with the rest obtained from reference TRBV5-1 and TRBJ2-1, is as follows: KAGVTQTPRYLIKTRGQQVTLSCSPISGHRSVSWYQQTPGQGLQFLFEYFSETQRNKGNFPGRFSGRQFSNSRSEMNVSTLELGDSALYLCANLGGRALIGEQFFGPGTRLTVL.

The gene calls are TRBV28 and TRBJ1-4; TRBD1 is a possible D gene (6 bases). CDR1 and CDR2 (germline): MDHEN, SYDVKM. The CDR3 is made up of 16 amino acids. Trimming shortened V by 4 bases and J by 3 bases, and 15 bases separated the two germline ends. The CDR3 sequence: CASSSIQGGANEKLFF. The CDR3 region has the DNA TGTGCCAGCAGTTCCATACAGGGTGGTGCTAATGAAAAACTGTTTTTT.

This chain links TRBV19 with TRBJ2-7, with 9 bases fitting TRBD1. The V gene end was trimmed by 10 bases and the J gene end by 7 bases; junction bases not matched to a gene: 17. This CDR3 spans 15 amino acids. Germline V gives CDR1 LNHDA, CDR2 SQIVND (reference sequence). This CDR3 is CATTNGGQGVLEQYF. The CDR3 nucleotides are TGTGCCACCACGAACGGGGGACAGGGCGTCTTGGAGCAGTACTTC.

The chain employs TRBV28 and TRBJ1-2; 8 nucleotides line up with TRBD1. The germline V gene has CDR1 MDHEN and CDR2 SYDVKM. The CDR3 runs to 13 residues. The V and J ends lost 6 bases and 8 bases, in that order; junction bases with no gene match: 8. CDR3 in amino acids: CASSLTGGRGYTF. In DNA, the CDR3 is TGTGCCAGCAGCCTAACAGGGGGAAGGGGCTACACCTTC.

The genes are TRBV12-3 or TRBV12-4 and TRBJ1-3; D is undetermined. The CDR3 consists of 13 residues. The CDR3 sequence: CASYGVGGNTIYF. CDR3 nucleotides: TGTGCAAGTTACGGGGTAGGAGGAAACACCATATATTTT.

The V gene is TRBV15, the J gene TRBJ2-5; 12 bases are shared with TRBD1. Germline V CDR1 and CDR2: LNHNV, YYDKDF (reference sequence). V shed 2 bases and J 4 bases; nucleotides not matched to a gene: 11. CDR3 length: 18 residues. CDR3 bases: TGTGCCACCAGCAGATACGGGACAGGGGGCGTTGGGGGAGAGACCCAGTACTTC. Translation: CATSRYGTGGVGGETQYF. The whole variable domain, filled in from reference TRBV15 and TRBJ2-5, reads DAMVIQNPRYQVTQFGKPVTLSCSQTLNHNVMYWYQQKSSQAPKLLFHYYDKDFNNEADTPDNFQSRRPNTSFCFLDIRSPGLGDTAMYLCATSRYGTGGVGGETQYFGPGTRLLVL.

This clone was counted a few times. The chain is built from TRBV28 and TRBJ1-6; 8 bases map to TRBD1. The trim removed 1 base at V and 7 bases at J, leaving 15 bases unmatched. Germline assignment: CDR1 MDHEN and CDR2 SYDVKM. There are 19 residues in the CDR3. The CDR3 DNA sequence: TGTGCCAGCAGTTTATTTCAACAGGGGGGAGACCTTCCCAATTCACCCCTCCACTTT. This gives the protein CASSLFQQGGDLPNSPLHF.

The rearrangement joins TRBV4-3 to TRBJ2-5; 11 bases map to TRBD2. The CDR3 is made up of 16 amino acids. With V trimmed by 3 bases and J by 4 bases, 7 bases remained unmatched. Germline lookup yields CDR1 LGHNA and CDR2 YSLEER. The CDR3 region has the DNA TGCGCCAGCAGCCAGGTCTTAGCGGGGGGGCTAGAGACCCAGTACTTC. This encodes CASSQVLAGGLETQYF.

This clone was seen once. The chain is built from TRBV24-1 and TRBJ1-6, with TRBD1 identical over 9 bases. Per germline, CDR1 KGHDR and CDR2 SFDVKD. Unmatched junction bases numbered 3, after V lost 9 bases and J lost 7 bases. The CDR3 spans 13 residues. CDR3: CATPDRGNSPLHF. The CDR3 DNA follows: TGTGCCACCCCGGACAGGGGAAATTCACCCCTCCACTTT.

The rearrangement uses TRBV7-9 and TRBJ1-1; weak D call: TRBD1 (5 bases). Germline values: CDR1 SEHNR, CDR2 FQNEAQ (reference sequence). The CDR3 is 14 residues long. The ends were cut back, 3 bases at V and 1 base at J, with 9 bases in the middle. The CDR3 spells CASSFQGGNTEAFF. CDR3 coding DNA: TGTGCCAGCAGCTTTCAGGGTGGGAACACTGAAGCTTTCTTT.